This T cell receptor beta chain is from a study of blood T cell repertoires in COVID-19. Study details: Acute-phase and convalescent COVID-19 samples originated in the United States, Italy and Spain. PBMCs, B-cell-depleted T cells, or T cells provided the cDNA or gDNA that made up the material.

In the source study's methods: For nucleated cells, counts were estimated from reference gene primer amplification. Repertoires were generated with immunoSEQ multiplex PCR, while TCRdb's copy carries only in-frame clones and drops some. Clonal size and the V and J genes are those of that table, whereas D and trimming came from the DNA. The sample carries some 270,000 clones, more than 85% recorded once. This clone was seen a handful of times. Germline-derived CDR1 and CDR2 are GTSNPN and SVGIG (reference sequence). The CDR3 loop spans 14 amino acids. Trimming cost V 3 bases and J 0 bases; bases outside gene matches: 3.

Input material: peripheral blood. The TCR was taken from a man aged 25 to 40 with acute or convalescent COVID-19. The rearrangement joins TRBV30 to TRBJ2-7, with 9 bases fitting TRBD1. The CDR3 region has the DNA TGTGCCTGGAGCCACAGGGGGCTCTCCTACGAGCAGTACTTC. Protein product: CAWSHRGLSYEQYF.